The present T cell receptor (beta chain) was sequenced within a study of blood T cell repertoires in COVID-19. Original processing notes: Scientists estimated how many nucleated cells there were by amplifying reference gene primers. Clones were read by immunoSEQ multiplex PCR, and TCRdb kept only the in-frame ones, dropping some. V and J calls and clone size are as listed in that table; D and trimming were resolved from the DNA. Here the sample spans around 100,000 clones, 84% being singletons. The germline V gene encodes CDR1 LNHDA and CDR2 SQIVND (reference sequence). V shed 10 bases, J shed 4 bases, and the junction held 12 bases outside the gene matches. The CDR3 covers 14 residues.

The source material was peripheral blood. The source of this sequence is a human donor in a cohort sampled during active or convalescent COVID-19. V is TRBV19 and J is TRBJ1-1; 7 bases align to TRBD1. The CDR3 coding sequence is TGTGCCATCGCCGGGCCGACAGGGCTCACTGAAGCTTTCTTT. Its translation is CAIAGPTGLTEAFF.